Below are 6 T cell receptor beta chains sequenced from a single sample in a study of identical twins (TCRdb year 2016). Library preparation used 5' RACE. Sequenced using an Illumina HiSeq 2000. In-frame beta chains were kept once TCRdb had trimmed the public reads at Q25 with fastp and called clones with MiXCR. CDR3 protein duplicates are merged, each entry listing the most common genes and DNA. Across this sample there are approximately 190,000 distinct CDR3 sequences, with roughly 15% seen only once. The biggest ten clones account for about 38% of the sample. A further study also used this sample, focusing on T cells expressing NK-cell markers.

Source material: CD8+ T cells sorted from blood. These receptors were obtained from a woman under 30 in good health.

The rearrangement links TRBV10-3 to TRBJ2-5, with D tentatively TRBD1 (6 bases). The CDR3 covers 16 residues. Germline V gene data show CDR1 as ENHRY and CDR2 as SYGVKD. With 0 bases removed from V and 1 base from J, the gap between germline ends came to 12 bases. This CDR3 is CAISESGTQPQETQYF. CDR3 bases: TGTGCCATCAGTGAGTCAGGGACACAACCCCAAGAGACCCAGTACTTC.

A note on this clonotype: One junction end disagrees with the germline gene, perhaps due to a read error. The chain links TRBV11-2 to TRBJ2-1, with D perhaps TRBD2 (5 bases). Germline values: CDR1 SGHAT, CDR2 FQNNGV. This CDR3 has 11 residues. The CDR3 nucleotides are TGTACCAGCAGTTCGGGAAGTGAGCAGTTCTTC. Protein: CTSSSGSEQFF.

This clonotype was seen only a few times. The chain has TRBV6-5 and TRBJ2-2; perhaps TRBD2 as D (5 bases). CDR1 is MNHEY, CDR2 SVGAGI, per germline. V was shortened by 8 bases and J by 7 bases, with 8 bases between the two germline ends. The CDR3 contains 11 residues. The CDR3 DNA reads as TGTGCCAGCGCTAGCAACGGGGAGCTGTTTTTT. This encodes CASASNGELFF.

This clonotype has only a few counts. CDR3 residues: CASSQGAGGPTDEQFF. In nucleotides, the CDR3 is TGCGCCAGCAGCCAAGGGGCGGGAGGGCCTACCGATGAGCAGTTCTTC. This sequence joins TRBV4-3 and TRBJ2-1; TRBD2 matches at 9 bases. The germline gives CDR1 LGHNA, CDR2 YSLEER. V lost 1 base, J lost 8 bases, and 9 bases stayed unmatched. This CDR3 region has 16 residues.

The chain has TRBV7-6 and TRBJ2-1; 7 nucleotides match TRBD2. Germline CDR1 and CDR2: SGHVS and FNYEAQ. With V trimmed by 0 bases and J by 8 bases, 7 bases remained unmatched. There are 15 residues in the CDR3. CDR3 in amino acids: CASSLAGGPRDEQFF. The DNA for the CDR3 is TGTGCCAGCAGCTTAGCGGGAGGGCCAAGAGATGAGCAGTTCTTC.

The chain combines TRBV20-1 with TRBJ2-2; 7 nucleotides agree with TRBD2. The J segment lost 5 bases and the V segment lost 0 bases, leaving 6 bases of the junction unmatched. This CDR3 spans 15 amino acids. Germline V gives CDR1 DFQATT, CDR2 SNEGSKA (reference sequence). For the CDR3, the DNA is TGCAGTGCTAGAGATCCCAGCGGGAAGACCGGGGAGCTGTTTTTT. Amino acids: CSARDPSGKTGELFF.